Below, 17 T cell receptor beta chains from the same sample are listed, as sequenced in a study of blood T cell repertoires in COVID-19. Profiling relied on immunoSEQ multiplex PCR, and the TCRdb table lists in-frame clones only, not all of them. The data contain 110,000 or so clones, 85% of them seen just once; the ten biggest clones take up approximately 5%. The sequenced sample was peripheral blood. The receptors shown here come from an older woman with COVID-19, enrolled during active disease.

V and J are TRBV7-2 and TRBJ1-2, with 8 bases lining up with TRBD1. Germline lookup yields CDR1 SGHTA and CDR2 FQGNSA. The CDR3 loop spans 15 amino acids. The V segment lost 5 bases and the J segment 3 bases; nucleotides outside the gene matches: 8. The CDR3 DNA sequence: TGTGCCAGCAGCCTCCAGACAGGGGCTGACTATGGCTACACCTTC. Translation gives CASSLQTGADYGYTF.

V gene TRBV24-1 combines with J gene TRBJ2-1, with TRBD2 identical over 9 bases. There are 15 residues in the CDR3. After removal of 2 bases from V and 8 bases from J, the junction contained 6 bases not matched to a gene. The germline gives CDR1 KGHDR, CDR2 SFDVKD. This CDR3 is CATSDWAGGPDEQFF. In nucleotides, the CDR3 is TGTGCCACCAGTGATTGGGCGGGGGGGCCGGATGAGCAGTTCTTC.

This sequence joins TRBV7-2 and TRBJ1-5; possibly TRBD1 for D (5 bases). Between the trimmed V and J ends, which lost 5 bases and 1 base, there was a span of 12 bases. Germline V CDR1 and CDR2: SGHTA, FQGNSA. The CDR3 is 15 residues long. The CDR3 here is CASSPRWGSNQPQHF. The CDR3 coding sequence is TGTGCCAGCAGCCCCCGTTGGGGCAGCAATCAGCCCCAGCATTTT. Looking up the rest from reference TRBV7-2 and TRBJ1-5 gives the full variable domain: GAGVSQSPSNKVTEKGKDVELRCDPISGHTALYWYRQSLGQGLEFLIYFQGNSAPDKSGLPSDRFSAERTGGSVSTLTIQRTQQEDSAVYLCASSPRWGSNQPQHFGDGTRLSIL.

The chain couples TRBV7-3 to TRBJ1-3; a weak D match, TRBD1 (5 bases). From germline, CDR1 is SGHTA and CDR2 FQGTGA. V was shortened by 3 bases and J by 3 bases, with 12 bases between the two germline ends. The CDR3 contains 15 residues. The chain's CDR3 is CASSLSRGSGNTIYF. The CDR3 DNA reads TGTGCCAGCAGCTTGTCAAGGGGCAGTGGAAACACCATATATTTT.

This clone showed up just once. V gene TRBV6-5 combines with J gene TRBJ2-1; TRBD2 might be the D (6 bases). Germline assignment: CDR1 MNHEY and CDR2 SVGAGI. V was pared by 4 bases and J by 0 bases, with 13 bases between. The CDR3 length is 16 residues. The CDR3 region has the DNA TGTGCCAGCAGTTTAAACGGGGGTAGCTCCTACAATGAGCAGTTCTTC. Protein: CASSLNGGSSYNEQFF.

This chain uses TRBV3-1 (or the pseudogene TRBV3-2) with TRBJ2-7, with D possibly matching TRBD1 (5 bases). There are 14 residues in the CDR3. Trimming removed 0 bases at V and 2 bases at J, with 8 bases between. The V gene's germline CDR1 is LGHDT and CDR2 YNNKEL (reference sequence). The CDR3 reads CASSQEAGTYEQYF. The CDR3 DNA reads as TGTGCCAGCAGCCAAGAGGCAGGGACCTACGAGCAGTACTTC.

This chain connects TRBV15 to TRBJ1-2; 9 bases are shared with TRBD1. There are 19 residues in the CDR3. Trimming at V came to 1 base and at J to 2 bases, leaving 14 bases not matched to a gene. CDR1 is LNHNV and CDR2 is YYDKDF in the germline V gene (reference sequence). The chain's CDR3 is CATSRAGQAGTGRNYGYTF. The CDR3 DNA reads as TGTGCCACCAGCAGAGCCGGACAAGCCGGGACAGGGAGAAACTATGGCTACACCTTC.

The chain recombines TRBV27 with TRBJ2-2; tentative D call: TRBD2 (5 bases). Trimming left V 5 bases short and J 7 bases short, with 11 bases between. The CDR3 length is 13 residues. The germline gives CDR1 MNHEY, CDR2 SMNVEV (reference sequence). This chain's CDR3 is CASSHSRDGELFF. DNA of the CDR3: TGTGCCAGCAGTCACTCCCGGGACGGGGAGCTGTTTTTT.

This chain connects TRBV5-6 to TRBJ1-6; TRBD1 aligns across 7 bases. V was pared by 1 base and J by 10 bases, with 5 bases of the junction left unmatched. The CDR3 contains 14 residues. The germline CDR1 and CDR2 sequences are SGHDT and YYEEEE. DNA of the CDR3: TGTGCCAGCAGCTTGTATTACAGGGGATCACCCCTCCACTTT. This translates into CASSLYYRGSPLHF. The full variable domain, in which reference TRBV5-6 and TRBJ1-6 provide the parts outside the CDR3, is DAGVTQSPTHLIKTRGQQVTLRCSPKSGHDTVSWYQQALGQGPQFIFQYYEEEERQRGNFPDRFSGHQFPNYSSELNVNALLLGDSALYLCASSLYYRGSPLHFGNGTRLTVT.

The CDR3 DNA sequence: TGTGCCAGCTCACTAAGGACAGAGATGAACACTGAAGCTTTCTTT. Translated, it gives CASSLRTEMNTEAFF. The gene calls are TRBV18 and TRBJ1-1, with D tentatively TRBD1 (6 bases). CDR1 is KGHSH and CDR2 is LQKENI in the germline V gene. The CDR3 contains 15 residues. Trimming took 4 bases from V and 0 from J, leaving 12 bases between them.

The V call is TRBV27, the J call TRBJ1-2; D is undetermined. Per germline, CDR1 MNHEY and CDR2 SMNVEV (reference sequence). V lost 5 bases to trimming and J lost 7 bases, with 17 bases between them. The length of the CDR3 is 14 residues. In DNA, the CDR3 is TGTGCCAGCAGTGCGACTATTACGGGGTCTGGCTACACCTTC. It encodes CASSATITGSGYTF.

This clone showed up just once. The V gene is TRBV19, the J gene TRBJ1-2; 7 nucleotides agree with TRBD1. CDR3 size: 13 residues. The V gene end was trimmed by 8 bases and the J gene end by 0 bases; junction bases not matched to a gene: 3. The germline V gene has CDR1 LNHDA and CDR2 SQIVND (reference sequence). Here the CDR3 DNA reads TGTGCCAGTTCTACAGGGGCTAACTATGGCTACACCTTC. Its translation: CASSTGANYGYTF. Together with reference TRBV19 and TRBJ1-2, the CDR3 gives the full variable domain: DGGITQSPKYLFRKEGQNVTLSCEQNLNHDAMYWYRQDPGQGLRLIYYSQIVNDFQKGDIAEGYSVSREKKESFPLTVTSAQKNPTAFYLCASSTGANYGYTFGSGTRLTVV.

The J gene is TRBJ2-2, the V gene TRBV3-1 (or the pseudogene TRBV3-2); 12 positions match TRBD2. Germline V gene lookup returns CDR1 LGHDT and CDR2 YNNKEL (reference sequence). V trimming: 4 bases; J trimming: 6 bases; junction bases outside the gene matches: 9. The CDR3 has 17 amino acids. The CDR3 DNA follows: TGTGCCAGCAGCCCTAAAACTAGCGGGGGGCCCGCCGGGGAGCTGTTTTTT. This encodes CASSPKTSGGPAGELFF.

The chain carries TRBV5-1 and TRBJ2-5; 7 nucleotides line up with TRBD2. Per the germline V gene, CDR1 is SGHRS and CDR2 is YFSETQ. The length of the CDR3 is 14 residues. V shed 0 bases and J 4 bases; nucleotides not matched to a gene: 3. The CDR3 DNA sequence: TGCGCCAGCAGCTTGGGCGGGAGCCGAGAGACCCAGTACTTC. Amino acids: CASSLGGSRETQYF.

The chain combines TRBV19 with TRBJ2-4; a weak D match, TRBD2 (6 bases). This CDR3 is 12 amino acids long. Germline lookup yields CDR1 LNHDA and CDR2 SQIVND (reference sequence). Trimming stripped 5 bases from V and 9 bases from J, with 11 bases between. CDR3 DNA sequence: TGTGCCAGTAGTCTTGGGAGGTCCATTCAGTACTTC. Its translation: CASSLGRSIQYF.

This clone was recorded only once. The genes are TRBV12-3 or TRBV12-4 and TRBJ2-2; 8 bases agree with TRBD1. The CDR3 totals 13 residues. The V segment lost 8 bases and the J segment 8 bases; nucleotides outside the gene matches: 7. The CDR3 protein is CASRRGRIGELFF. The CDR3 coding sequence is TGTGCCAGCCGCAGGGGGCGTATAGGGGAGCTGTTTTTT.

The rearrangement links TRBV5-4 to TRBJ2-3; TRBD1 aligns across 11 bases. CDR1 is SGHNT, CDR2 YYREEE, per germline (reference sequence). This CDR3 region has 15 residues. Unmatched junction bases numbered 1, after V lost 0 bases and J lost 4 bases. CDR3 residues: CASSLEGQGADTQYF. CDR3 bases: TGTGCCAGCAGCTTGGAGGGACAGGGGGCAGATACGCAGTATTTT.